These T cell receptor beta chains were read from a single sample in a study of long-term antiretroviral therapy in people with HIV. Sequenced by immunoSEQ multiplex PCR; TCRdb stores in-frame clones only, minus some. The sample shows roughly 32,000 clones, approximately 85% of them seen only once. The sequenced sample was unsorted PBMCs, obtained about 3.5 years after starting antiretroviral therapy. Receptors were obtained from a man aged 18 to 30 with HIV. The CDR3 runs from the conserved cysteine through the conserved F or W. D genes are given only for firm matches. Clone size is not always given. Where it is, it says once, few, many or a class for expanded clones.

TRBJ2-1,NA,NA,TRBV28,TGTGCCAGCAGTTTTTGGACGGGCAATGAGCAGTTCTTC,CASSFWTGNEQFF
TRBJ2-1,NA,few,TRBV27,TGTGCCAGCTACACCGGGACAAATTCCTACAATGAGCAGTTCTTC,CASYTGTNSYNEQFF
TRBJ1-2,NA,few,TRBV29-1,TGCAGCGTTGACGGCAGGGGCGGTGGCTACACCTTC,CSVDGRGGGYTF
TRBJ2-7,NA,NA,TRBV13,TGTGCCAGCAGCTCCGGGACCGTATACGAGCAGTACTTC,CASSSGTVYEQYF
TRBJ2-3,TRBD2,NA,TRBV19,TGTGCCAGTAGTCTCATAGCGGGGAGCACAGATACGCAGTATTTT,CASSLIAGSTDTQYF
TRBJ2-2,NA,once,TRBV19,TGTGCCAGTACCGAGGGGAGGGGGGAGCTGTTTTTT,CASTEGRGELFF
TRBJ1-1,NA,once,TRBV4-2,TGTGCCAGCAGCCAAGCTCCGGCGAACACTGAAGCTTTCTTT,CASSQAPANTEAFF
TRBJ2-7,NA,NA,TRBV28,TGTGCCAGCAGTTTATCCACAAGGGGCCTTCCCTACGAGCAGTACTTC,CASSLSTRGLPYEQYF
TRBJ2-7,NA,NA,TRBV28,TGTGCCAGCAGTTGGGGGAGCAGGAACACCTACGAGCAGTACTTC,CASSWGSRNTYEQYF
TRBJ1-1,NA,NA,TRBV7-9,TGTGCCAGCAGCTTAGGTCCTGACGGGAACACTGAAGCTTTCTTT,CASSLGPDGNTEAFF
TRBJ2-7,NA,NA,TRBV5-6,TGTGCCAGCAGCTTGGAGGGTTACTCCTCCTACGAGCAGTACTTC,CASSLEGYSSYEQYF
TRBJ2-7,NA,NA,TRBV5-6,TGTGCCAGCAGCTTCTCCGGGACCTACGAGCAGTACTTC,CASSFSGTYEQYF
TRBJ1-1,NA,NA,TRBV10-3,TGTGCCATCGTCGGGGAGAACACTGAAGCTTTCTTT,CAIVGENTEAFF
TRBJ2-1,NA,NA,TRBV10-3,TGTGCCATCAGGCCAGGGTGGGACAATGAGCAGTTCTTC,CAIRPGWDNEQFF
TRBJ2-1,NA,NA,TRBV6-6,TGTGCCAGCAGTTACTCGTTCGACAGGCAGTTCTTC,CASSYSFDRQFF
TRBJ2-3,NA,NA,TRBV6-5,TGTGCCAGCAGTTACCCAGAAGGGGAAGGCACAGATACGCAGTATTTT,CASSYPEGEGTDTQYF
TRBJ1-2,NA,NA,TRBV28,TGTGCCAGCATGAAGTGGGATGGCTACACCTTC,CASMKWDGYTF
TRBJ1-1,NA,NA,TRBV7-9,TGTGCCAGCAGCTCAGACCTGGGCACTGAAGCTTTCTTT,CASSSDLGTEAFF
TRBJ2-2,TRBD2,once,TRBV7-8,TGTGCCAGCAGCTTAGGGAGGGGGACTAGCGCCACCGGGGAGCTGTTTTTT,CASSLGRGTSATGELFF
TRBJ1-5,NA,NA,TRBV28,TGTGCCAGCAGCCCGACAGTCCTTAGCAATCAGCCCCAGCATTTT,CASSPTVLSNQPQHF
TRBJ1-1,NA,NA,TRBV19,TGTGCCAGTGGGAGTAGTCAGGGAGGAACTGAAGCTTTCTTT,CASGSSQGGTEAFF
TRBJ1-1,NA,NA,TRBV19,TGTGCCAGTAGTAAAGGACGGATGGACCGGGGGACTGAAGCTTTCTTT,CASSKGRMDRGTEAFF
TRBJ2-7,NA,few,TRBV7-9,TGTGCCAGCAGCCCGGGATCTTACGAGCAGTACTTC,CASSPGSYEQYF
TRBJ1-3,NA,NA,TRBV7-6,TGTGCCAGCAGCTTAGACGCTATTTCTCCCATATATTTT,CASSLDAISPIYF
TRBJ1-5,NA,NA,TRBV27,TGTGCCAGCAGTTTAATTGGACACGCCTCGGGCAATCAGCCCCAGCATTTT,CASSLIGHASGNQPQHF
TRBJ2-2,TRBD1,NA,TRBV11-2,TGTGCCAGCAGCCCGTACCCAGGGGGTAACACCGGGGAGCTGTTTTTT,CASSPYPGGNTGELFF
TRBJ1-1,NA,NA,TRBV25-1,TGTGCCAGCCGGAGCCACACTGAAGCTTTCTTT,CASRSHTEAFF
TRBJ2-7,TRBD1,few,TRBV10-3,TGTGCCATCAGTGAGGGGTGGGACAGCTCTCTCGAGCAGTACTTC,CAISEGWDSSLEQYF
TRBJ2-7,TRBD1,NA,TRBV5-6,TGTGCCAGCAGCTTACGAGACAGGGGGCGCGAGCAGTACTTC,CASSLRDRGREQYF
TRBJ1-6,NA,once,TRBV10-2,TGCGCCAGCAGGCATTCAGGGGTCTCCTATAATTCACCCCTCCACTTT,CASRHSGVSYNSPLHF
TRBJ1-2,NA,NA,TRBV6-5,TGTGCCAGCAGAACGGACTTGCCCTATGGCTACACCTTC,CASRTDLPYGYTF
TRBJ1-1,NA,NA,TRBV5-1,TGCGCCAGCAGCTTGGCCGGTGAGGACTTAGGGGCTGAAGCTTTCTTT,CASSLAGEDLGAEAFF
TRBJ2-5,NA,NA,TRBV4-1,TGCGCCAGCAGCCAAACACAGGGTACCCAAGAGACCCAGTACTTC,CASSQTQGTQETQYF
TRBJ2-2,NA,NA,TRBV28,TGTGCCAGCAGTTCCCGGGGAACCGGGGAGCTGTTTTTT,CASSSRGTGELFF
TRBJ1-1,NA,few,TRBV19,TGTGCCAGTAGTATAGGGAACAGGGCTCCTGAAGCTTTCTTT,CASSIGNRAPEAFF
TRBJ1-5,NA,NA,TRBV27,TGTGCCAGCAGTCTCCGCCCCGGCGGGGACCAGCCCCAGCATTTT,CASSLRPGGDQPQHF
TRBJ1-2,NA,NA,TRBV5-6,TGTGCCAGCAGCTTACAGGAGAGGGCGAGGGGCTACACCTTC,CASSLQERARGYTF
TRBJ2-3,NA,few,TRBV27,TGTGCCAGCAGCGACCGGTTCGTAGGGTTAGATACGCAGTATTTT,CASSDRFVGLDTQYF
TRBJ2-1,TRBD1,NA,TRBV19,TGTGCCAGTGCGGGACAGGGCTTCTCGGGCTACAATGAGCAGTTCTTC,CASAGQGFSGYNEQFF
TRBJ1-4,NA,NA,TRBV11-2,TGTGCCAGCAGCCAGACGACAGGAACAACTAATGAAAAACTGTTTTTT,CASSQTTGTTNEKLFF
TRBJ2-1,NA,NA,TRBV5-8,TGTGCCAGCAGACAGGGACTTCAGTACAATGAGCAGTTCTTC,CASRQGLQYNEQFF